These 10 T cell receptor beta chains came from one sample sequenced in a study of regulatory T cells in long-lasting Graves disease. Time point: persistent/refractory GD, antithyroid drugs over 5 years with positive TRAb. Preparation of the TCR library used RNA extracted from PBMCs. TCR beta libraries were built with iRepertoire HTBI primers and Arm-PCR of CDR3 regions. Via MiXCR, TCRdb re-called the multiplex PCR reads, giving one row per CDR3 protein. The sample lists approximately 400,000 distinct CDR3 sequences; less than 25% were seen once. Sequenced here: peripheral blood mononuclear cells (PBMCs), sampled when the disease was refractory, from a patient treated with antithyroid drugs. These receptors all stem from a female donor with Graves disease.

This clonotype has only a few counts. The V gene is TRBV6-2 or TRBV6-3, the J gene TRBJ2-7, with D unclear. Trimming shortened V by 5 bases and J by 1 base, and 15 bases separated the two germline ends. Germline assignment: CDR1 MNHEY and CDR2 SVGEGT. The CDR3 is 15 amino acids. Here the CDR3 reads CASSPLKIASYEQYF. CDR3 in DNA: TGTGCCAGCAGTCCTTTGAAGATAGCATCCTACGAGCAGTACTTC.

This clonotype was picked up a small number of times. The V call is TRBV20-1, the J call TRBJ2-7, with 9 bases identical to TRBD1. The V gene end was trimmed by 2 bases and the J gene end by 1 base; junction bases not matched to a gene: 6. This CDR3 spans 15 amino acids. The germline V gene encodes CDR1 DFQATT and CDR2 SNEGSKA (reference sequence). As DNA, the CDR3 is TGCAGTGCTAGACAGACAGGGGGACCTTCCTACGAGCAGTACTTC. It codes for CSARQTGGPSYEQYF.

This clonotype was seen many times. This sequence joins TRBV6-1 and TRBJ1-2, with D uncertain. This CDR3 spans 13 amino acids. Trimming took off 1 base at V and 2 bases at J, with 5 bases between the two ends. The V gene's germline CDR1 is MNHNS and CDR2 SASEGT. CDR3 nucleotide sequence: TGTGCCAGCAGTGAAGGGGAGAACTATGGCTACACCTTC. This sequence encodes CASSEGENYGYTF.

The chain recombines TRBV5-4 with TRBJ1-6, with D uncertain. Trimming shortened V by 1 base and J by 7 bases, and 9 bases separated the two germline ends. Germline CDR1 and CDR2: SGHNT and YYREEE (reference sequence). This CDR3 is built from 14 residues. As DNA, the CDR3 is TGTGCCAGCAGCTTGCTAGCTTCGAATTCACCCCTCCACTTT. It is translated as CASSLLASNSPLHF.

The chain is built from TRBV7-2 and TRBJ1-5; unclear D gene. Germline lookup yields CDR1 SGHTA and CDR2 FQGNSA. Trimming cost V 6 bases and J 5 bases, with 11 bases left between them. The CDR3 length is 13 residues. The CDR3: CASSQPPDQPQHF. In nucleotides, the CDR3 is TGTGCCAGCAGTCAACCCCCTGATCAGCCCCAGCATTTT.

The J gene is TRBJ2-1, the V gene TRBV5-1; D unresolved. The germline gives CDR1 SGHRS, CDR2 YFSETQ. The CDR3 loop spans 15 amino acids. With 0 bases removed from V and 1 base from J, the gap between germline ends came to 8 bases. The CDR3 reads CASSLGKQSYNEQFF. CDR3 coding DNA: TGCGCCAGCAGCTTGGGAAAACAGTCCTACAATGAGCAGTTCTTC.

This clonotype appeared a few times. This sequence joins TRBV30 and TRBJ1-2; 7 bases match TRBD1. The J segment lost 5 bases and the V segment lost 4 bases, leaving 4 bases of the junction unmatched. Germline V lookup: CDR1 GTSNPN, CDR2 SVGIG (reference sequence). The CDR3 extends over 12 amino acids. The CDR3 DNA reads TGTGCCTGGACCCCGACAGGGTATGGCTACACCTTC. Translated: CAWTPTGYGYTF.

The chain employs TRBV7-2 and TRBJ2-7; possibly TRBD2 for D (6 bases). The length of the CDR3 is 17 residues. Germline loops: CDR1 SGHTA, CDR2 FQGNSA. Trimming shortened V by 1 base and J by 3 bases, and 19 bases separated the two germline ends. The CDR3 here is CASSLVQGSGGLYEQYF. For the CDR3, the DNA is TGTGCCAGCAGCTTAGTGCAGGGTAGCGGCGGGCTCTACGAGCAGTACTTC.

The chain employs TRBV20-1 and TRBJ2-5; 8 bases line up with TRBD2. CDR1 and CDR2 from the germline V gene are DFQATT and SNEGSKA (reference sequence). The CDR3 is 15 residues long. Losses at the gene ends were 4 bases for V and 1 base for J; bases not matched to a gene: 8. This chain's CDR3 is CSANRPRGGQETQYF. CDR3 DNA: TGCAGTGCTAACCGACCCCGGGGGGGCCAAGAGACCCAGTACTTC.

This clonotype occurred a few times. The chain has TRBV25-1 and TRBJ2-5; TRBD2 aligns across 8 bases. V shed 2 bases, J shed 3 bases, and the junction held 8 bases outside the gene matches. CDR1 and CDR2 from the germline V gene are MGHDK and SYGVNS. This CDR3 is 16 amino acids long. In nucleotides, the CDR3 is TGTGCCAGCAGTGAAAGATCGGGACTAGTTAAAGAGACCCAGTACTTC. Protein: CASSERSGLVKETQYF.